The 11 T cell receptor beta chains below come from one sample, sequenced in a study of molecular identifiers for immune sequencing clone quantification. TCRdb re-called the PCR reads with MiXCR, one entry per CDR3 protein. This sample has hundreds of thousands of distinct CDR3 sequences, with approximately 20% found just once. The sample consisted of naive CD8+ T cells from blood, with Jurkat cell RNA spiked in. The sample's subset: FACS-sorted CD8+CD4-CCR7+CD45RA+ naive T cells. These receptors were collected from a human donor in good health. Some libraries in this study had Jurkat cell RNA spiked in.

Comments on this clonotype: A much larger clone lies a single base off, so this may be a read error. The rearrangement uses TRBV18 and TRBJ2-7; 8 nucleotides match TRBD1. The CDR3 totals 15 residues. Germline CDR1 reads KGHSH; CDR2 reads LQKENI. CDR3 protein: CASSPPGGQGHERYF. Written as DNA, the CDR3 is TGTGCCAGCTCACCACCTGGAGGACAGGGCCACGAGCGGTACTTC.

Ten or more counts support this clonotype. V gene TRBV20-1 combines with J gene TRBJ2-7; unclear D gene. The CDR3 totals 13 residues. Germline CDR1 reads DFQATT; CDR2 reads SNEGSKA (reference sequence). Trimming took off 3 bases at V and 4 bases at J, with 13 bases between the two ends. CDR3 DNA sequence: TGCAGTGCTAGGCCTGAAAATCATTACGAGCAGTACTTC. Translated, it gives CSARPENHYEQYF.

Ten or more counts support this clonotype. The chain combines TRBV28 with TRBJ1-1, with TRBD1 matching 9 bases. The CDR3 is 15 residues long. The J segment lost 3 bases and the V segment lost 5 bases, leaving 7 bases of the junction unmatched. Per germline, CDR1 MDHEN and CDR2 SYDVKM. The CDR3 loop reads CASSATGGADTEAFF. The CDR3 nucleotides are TGTGCCAGCAGTGCCACAGGGGGCGCGGACACTGAAGCTTTCTTT.

About this clonotype: A read error may be the cause here, since a much bigger clone is one base away. The CDR3 loop is CASSYAGEGEQFF. In DNA, the CDR3 is TGTGCCAGCAGTTACGCAGGGGAGGGTGAGCAGTTCTTC. V gene TRBV6-5 combines with J gene TRBJ2-1; perhaps TRBD2 as D (7 bases). Germline assignment: CDR1 MNHEY and CDR2 SVGAGI. Trimming stripped 2 bases from V and 9 bases from J, with 11 bases between. The CDR3 length is 13 residues.

This clonotype was seen more than once but under ten times. This sequence may be a read error, since a much larger clone differs from it by one base. The rearrangement links TRBV6-2 or TRBV6-3 to TRBJ1-5; D possibly corresponds to TRBD1 (5 bases). Trimming stripped 10 bases from V and 5 bases from J, with 15 bases between. This CDR3 has 13 residues. The germline V gene has CDR1 MNHEY and CDR2 SVGEGT. The CDR3 protein is CATGEGFDQPQHF. The DNA for the CDR3 is TGTGCCACCGGCGAGGGGTTCGATCAGCCCCAGCATTTT.

This clonotype came up many times. The chain employs TRBV27 and TRBJ2-7; no clear D gene. Trimming stripped 3 bases from V and 0 bases from J, with 12 bases between. From germline, CDR1 is MNHEY and CDR2 SMNVEV (reference sequence). There are 15 residues in the CDR3. This chain's CDR3 is CASSFNFPPSYEQYF. CDR3 bases: TGTGCCAGCAGTTTCAACTTCCCACCCTCCTACGAGCAGTACTTC.

This clonotype occurred many times. The chain joins TRBV6-6 to TRBJ1-5; TRBD1 aligns across 7 bases. Trimming at V came to 2 bases and at J to 0 bases, leaving 7 bases not matched to a gene. Germline V gene sequence: CDR1 MNHNY, CDR2 SVGAGI (reference sequence). The CDR3 is 17 residues long. In nucleotides, the CDR3 is TGTGCCAGCAGTTACCCTTCGACAGGGAATAGCAATCAGCCCCAGCATTTT. This gives the protein CASSYPSTGNSNQPQHF.

This clonotype was picked up many times. The chain joins TRBV29-1 to TRBJ2-1, with a possible D match to TRBD2 (6 bases). V lost 4 bases, J lost 4 bases, and 11 bases lay in between. Germline CDR1 and CDR2: SQVTM and ANQGSEA. This CDR3 spans 13 amino acids. The CDR3 spells CSVVSGGYNEQFF. CDR3 sequence (DNA): TGCAGCGTTGTTAGCGGTGGGTACAATGAGCAGTTCTTC.

A note on this clonotype: This may be a read error, as it is one base from a much larger clone. The CDR3 does not close with the conserved phenylalanine or tryptophan, likely indicating a read error. The rearrangement links TRBV7-9 to TRBJ1-5, with TRBD1 as a possible D gene (6 bases). CDR1 is SEHNR, CDR2 FQNEAQ, per germline (reference sequence). The CDR3 consists of 14 residues. With 5 bases removed from V and 7 bases from J, the gap between germline ends came to 15 bases. The CDR3 spells CASSTGGGFQPQHL. The CDR3 bases are TGTGCCAGCAGCACGGGGGGGGGCTTCCAGCCCCAGCATCTT.

This clonotype was counted many times. V gene TRBV6-6 combines with J gene TRBJ2-2, with 8 bases fitting TRBD1. In germline, CDR1 is MNHNY, CDR2 SVGAGI (reference sequence). This CDR3 comprises 16 residues. J was trimmed by 7 bases and V by 1 base; bases with no gene match: 8. DNA for the CDR3: TGTGCCAGCAGTTACTTGACAGGGGAGTCGGGCGGGGAGCTGTTTTTT. This sequence encodes CASSYLTGESGGELFF.

The chain joins TRBV7-9 to TRBJ1-2; D uncertain. The germline gives CDR1 SEHNR, CDR2 FQNEAQ (reference sequence). The germline V and J ends were trimmed by 1 base and 4 bases, with 16 bases remaining between them. CDR3 length equals 16 residues. CDR3 residues: CASSLGSTWELYGYTF. CDR3 nucleotides: TGTGCCAGCAGCTTAGGGTCCACATGGGAACTCTATGGCTACACCTTC.